The present entry profiles one T cell receptor (beta chain) with its context. No antigen is known for it. Then a second PCR, running about 7 to 11 cycles, was carried out with a sample-barcoded 5' primer and a J-beta primer mix. There were at least 3 million CDR3-containing paired-end reads obtained from each sample. A single record per CDR3 protein comes from TCRdb applying MiXCR to the 5' RACE reads. The table lists approximately 810,000 distinct CDR3 sequences, approximately 35% of them singletons. This specimen belongs to a study of blood T cells in healthy people across ages. Findings of the study overall: Diversity estimates from one million T cells were considered underestimates.

The donors, aged 6 to 90, were healthy Caucasians from Russia. The amount of total RNA extracted per sample was at least 6 micrograms. The sequencing input was blood. The source of this sequence is a man aged 18 to 35 in good health.

Here the CDR3 reads CASSKHDSGANVLTF. CDR3 in DNA: TGTGCCAGCAGTAAACATGACTCTGGGGCCAACGTCCTGACTTTC. V and J are TRBV6-5 and TRBJ2-6; D not certain. Germline V gene sequence: CDR1 MNHEY, CDR2 SVGAGI. The CDR3 runs 15 residues. V shed 5 bases and J shed 0 bases, with 8 bases lying between them.